A selection of T cell receptor beta chains follows, all from one sample in a study of CD8 T cells in Susac syndrome. TCRdb ran MiXCR on the immunoSEQ multiplex PCR reads and lists one entry per CDR3 protein. Among roughly 220,000 distinct CDR3 sequences listed, about 95% were seen once. The specimen sequenced was CD4+ T cells from PBMCs. The source is a human donor with Susac syndrome. CDR3s include the opening cysteine and the closing phenylalanine or tryptophan. Fields, in order: clone size, D gene, V gene, J gene, CDR3 length, CDR3 protein, CDR3 DNA. D genes are given only for firm matches. Only some rows state a clone size, as once, few, many or a class for expanded clones.

clone size: -; D gene: TRBD1; V gene: TRBV4-3; J gene: TRBJ1-3; CDR3 length: 15; CDR3 protein: CASSQNRGVGNTIYF; CDR3 DNA: TGCGCCAGCAGCCAAAACAGGGGGGTCGGAAACACCATATATTTT
clone size: -; D gene: -; V gene: TRBV6-5; J gene: TRBJ2-2; CDR3 length: 14; CDR3 protein: CASLGSSNTGELFF; CDR3 DNA: TGTGCCAGCCTTGGGTCCTCGAACACCGGGGAGCTGTTTTTT
clone size: -; D gene: -; V gene: TRBV29-1; J gene: TRBJ1-2; CDR3 length: 12; CDR3 protein: CSVVRGTEGYTF; CDR3 DNA: TGCAGCGTTGTCAGGGGCACCGAAGGCTACACCTTC
clone size: once; D gene: -; V gene: TRBV12-3/TRBV12-4; J gene: TRBJ2-5; CDR3 length: 13; CDR3 protein: CASSGQLQETQYF; CDR3 DNA: TGTGCCAGCAGTGGACAACTCCAAGAGACCCAGTACTTC
clone size: few; D gene: -; V gene: TRBV5-4; J gene: TRBJ2-1; CDR3 length: 13; CDR3 protein: CASSLGGDNEQFF; CDR3 DNA: TGTGCCAGCAGCTTGGGTGGTGACAATGAGCAGTTCTTC
clone size: -; D gene: TRBD1; V gene: TRBV6-1; J gene: TRBJ2-5; CDR3 length: 16; CDR3 protein: CASRQLDRGRQETQYF; CDR3 DNA: TGTGCCAGCAGGCAACTTGACAGGGGAAGGCAAGAGACCCAGTACTTC
clone size: -; D gene: -; V gene: TRBV5-1; J gene: TRBJ2-7; CDR3 length: 15; CDR3 protein: CASSLAVGRPYEQYF; CDR3 DNA: TGCGCCAGCAGCTTGGCCGTGGGGAGACCATACGAGCAGTACTTC
clone size: -; D gene: -; V gene: TRBV6-1; J gene: TRBJ1-5; CDR3 length: 11; CDR3 protein: CASSDVGSQHF; CDR3 DNA: TGTGCCAGCAGTGACGTTGGATCCCAGCATTTT
clone size: -; D gene: -; V gene: TRBV30; J gene: TRBJ2-7; CDR3 length: 16; CDR3 protein: CAWSAWPVEGSYEQYF; CDR3 DNA: TGTGCCTGGAGTGCCTGGCCAGTTGAGGGGTCCTACGAGCAGTACTTC
clone size: -; D gene: TRBD1; V gene: TRBV30; J gene: TRBJ1-1; CDR3 length: 14; CDR3 protein: CAWDGDRLNTEAFF; CDR3 DNA: TGTGCCTGGGACGGGGACAGGTTGAACACTGAAGCTTTCTTT
clone size: -; D gene: TRBD1; V gene: TRBV20-1; J gene: TRBJ2-7; CDR3 length: 14; CDR3 protein: CSARRQGNSGEQYF; CDR3 DNA: TGCAGTGCTCGGCGACAGGGGAACTCTGGGGAGCAGTACTTC
clone size: -; D gene: -; V gene: TRBV6-5; J gene: TRBJ2-2; CDR3 length: 15; CDR3 protein: CASSSNRDQSRELFF; CDR3 DNA: TGTGCCAGCAGTTCAAACCGGGATCAAAGCCGGGAGCTGTTTTTT
clone size: -; D gene: -; V gene: TRBV20-1; J gene: TRBJ2-3; CDR3 length: 13; CDR3 protein: CSADGDRTDTQYF; CDR3 DNA: TGCAGTGCCGACGGGGACCGCACAGATACGCAGTATTTT
clone size: -; D gene: TRBD1; V gene: TRBV20-1; J gene: TRBJ1-1; CDR3 length: 14; CDR3 protein: CSARDPGGGSEAFF; CDR3 DNA: TGCAGTGCTAGAGATCCGGGAGGGGGCAGTGAAGCTTTCTTT
clone size: -; D gene: -; V gene: TRBV6-1; J gene: TRBJ2-7; CDR3 length: 14; CDR3 protein: CASRQLDLSYEQYF; CDR3 DNA: TGTGCCAGCAGGCAACTAGACCTCTCCTACGAGCAGTACTTC
clone size: -; D gene: -; V gene: TRBV4-3; J gene: TRBJ2-1; CDR3 length: 15; CDR3 protein: CASGSFESGVNEQFF; CDR3 DNA: TGCGCCAGCGGAAGCTTCGAGAGTGGAGTTAATGAGCAGTTCTTC
clone size: -; D gene: -; V gene: TRBV28; J gene: TRBJ2-7; CDR3 length: 11; CDR3 protein: CASSGLEEQYF; CDR3 DNA: TGTGCCAGCAGCGGGTTGGAAGAGCAGTACTTC
clone size: -; D gene: -; V gene: TRBV7-2; J gene: TRBJ1-1; CDR3 length: 12; CDR3 protein: CASSRVAGQAFF; CDR3 DNA: TGTGCCAGCAGCCGGGTGGCAGGCCAAGCTTTCTTT
clone size: -; D gene: TRBD1; V gene: TRBV5-4; J gene: TRBJ1-1; CDR3 length: 17; CDR3 protein: CASSLSWTGGSNTEAFF; CDR3 DNA: TGTGCCAGCAGCTTGTCATGGACAGGGGGGAGTAACACTGAAGCTTTCTTT
clone size: -; D gene: -; V gene: TRBV9; J gene: TRBJ2-7; CDR3 length: 14; CDR3 protein: CASSPSGTRNEQYF; CDR3 DNA: TGTGCCAGCAGCCCGAGCGGGACACGTAACGAGCAGTACTTC
clone size: -; D gene: TRBD1; V gene: TRBV7-9; J gene: TRBJ2-3; CDR3 length: 14; CDR3 protein: CASSPGGDSDTQYF; CDR3 DNA: TGTGCCAGCAGCCCAGGGGGCGACTCAGATACGCAGTATTTT
clone size: once; D gene: -; V gene: TRBV12-3/TRBV12-4; J gene: TRBJ2-4; CDR3 length: 14; CDR3 protein: CASSRGGSKNIQYF; CDR3 DNA: TGTGCCAGCAGCCGTGGAGGGAGCAAAAACATTCAGTACTTC
clone size: -; D gene: -; V gene: TRBV29-1; J gene: TRBJ2-7; CDR3 length: 14; CDR3 protein: CSVEKKDPPYEQYF; CDR3 DNA: TGCAGCGTTGAAAAGAAGGACCCCCCCTACGAGCAGTACTTC
clone size: -; D gene: -; V gene: TRBV3-1; J gene: TRBJ2-2; CDR3 length: 13; CDR3 protein: CASSHQRPGELFF; CDR3 DNA: TGTGCCAGCAGCCACCAGAGGCCCGGGGAGCTGTTTTTT
clone size: -; D gene: TRBD2; V gene: TRBV20-1; J gene: TRBJ2-7; CDR3 length: 14; CDR3 protein: CSASARLAGYEQYF; CDR3 DNA: TGCAGTGCTAGCGCCCGACTAGCTGGCTACGAGCAGTACTTC
clone size: -; D gene: TRBD1; V gene: TRBV30; J gene: TRBJ2-3; CDR3 length: 12; CDR3 protein: CAWSSQGDTQYF; CDR3 DNA: TGTGCCTGGAGTTCACAGGGGGATACGCAGTATTTT
clone size: -; D gene: -; V gene: TRBV10-1; J gene: TRBJ1-2; CDR3 length: 15; CDR3 protein: CASSESRRTHYGYTF; CDR3 DNA: TGCGCCAGCAGTGAGTCGAGACGGACACACTATGGCTACACCTTC
clone size: -; D gene: -; V gene: TRBV4-2; J gene: TRBJ1-5; CDR3 length: 16; CDR3 protein: CASSPSDRTGNQPQHF; CDR3 DNA: TGTGCCAGCAGCCCATCGGATAGGACGGGCAATCAGCCCCAGCATTTT
clone size: -; D gene: -; V gene: TRBV5-1; J gene: TRBJ2-7; CDR3 length: 14; CDR3 protein: CASRIDPGTYEQYF; CDR3 DNA: TGCGCCAGCAGAATAGACCCGGGAACCTACGAGCAGTACTTC
clone size: -; D gene: -; V gene: TRBV20-1; J gene: TRBJ2-3; CDR3 length: 14; CDR3 protein: CSASSSDGTDTQYF; CDR3 DNA: TGCAGTGCTAGTTCTAGCGACGGCACAGATACGCAGTATTTT
clone size: -; D gene: -; V gene: TRBV19; J gene: TRBJ1-5; CDR3 length: 15; CDR3 protein: CASSIQGDSNQPQHF; CDR3 DNA: TGTGCCAGTAGTATTCAAGGGGACAGCAATCAGCCCCAGCATTTT
clone size: once; D gene: -; V gene: TRBV29-1; J gene: TRBJ1-4; CDR3 length: 13; CDR3 protein: CSVGGGWIEKLFF; CDR3 DNA: TGCAGCGTTGGGGGAGGGTGGATTGAAAAACTGTTTTTT
clone size: -; D gene: TRBD2; V gene: TRBV3-1; J gene: TRBJ2-1; CDR3 length: 15; CDR3 protein: CASSLARGGLNEQFF; CDR3 DNA: TGTGCCAGCAGCCTGGCGCGGGGGGGCCTAAATGAGCAGTTCTTC
clone size: -; D gene: -; V gene: TRBV7-9; J gene: TRBJ2-1; CDR3 length: 12; CDR3 protein: CASSQSDNEQFF; CDR3 DNA: TGTGCCAGCAGCCAATCAGACAATGAGCAGTTCTTC
clone size: -; D gene: -; V gene: TRBV27; J gene: TRBJ2-1; CDR3 length: 13; CDR3 protein: CASSTGLLNEQFF; CDR3 DNA: TGTGCCAGCAGTACTGGACTCCTCAATGAGCAGTTCTTC
clone size: -; D gene: TRBD1; V gene: TRBV7-9; J gene: TRBJ2-1; CDR3 length: 16; CDR3 protein: CASSWVGQGSYNEQFF; CDR3 DNA: TGTGCCAGCAGCTGGGTGGGACAGGGATCATACAATGAGCAGTTCTTC
clone size: -; D gene: -; V gene: TRBV6-2/TRBV6-3; J gene: TRBJ2-7; CDR3 length: 16; CDR3 protein: CASSILRDTFNSEQYF; CDR3 DNA: TGTGCCAGCAGTATTCTTCGGGACACCTTCAACTCCGAGCAGTACTTC
clone size: -; D gene: -; V gene: TRBV9; J gene: TRBJ2-1; CDR3 length: 13; CDR3 protein: CASSVSDRHEQFF; CDR3 DNA: TGTGCCAGCAGCGTTTCAGACAGGCATGAGCAGTTCTTC
clone size: once; D gene: TRBD1; V gene: TRBV3-1; J gene: TRBJ2-1; CDR3 length: 14; CDR3 protein: CASSHDRAYNEQFF; CDR3 DNA: TGTGCCAGCAGCCACGACAGGGCCTACAATGAGCAGTTCTTC
clone size: -; D gene: -; V gene: TRBV6-1; J gene: TRBJ1-6; CDR3 length: 17; CDR3 protein: CASSKRADSLLGSPLHF; CDR3 DNA: TGTGCCAGCAGTAAGCGAGCCGACAGCCTCCTCGGATCACCCCTCCACTTT
clone size: -; D gene: -; V gene: TRBV3-1; J gene: TRBJ1-6; CDR3 length: 14; CDR3 protein: CASSLLAGSAPLHF; CDR3 DNA: TGTGCCAGCAGCCTACTCGCCGGGAGTGCACCCCTCCACTTT
clone size: -; D gene: -; V gene: TRBV20-1; J gene: TRBJ2-1; CDR3 length: 15; CDR3 protein: CSARPPGNPGHEQFF; CDR3 DNA: TGCAGTGCTCGACCCCCCGGGAACCCTGGCCATGAGCAGTTCTTC
clone size: -; D gene: -; V gene: TRBV2; J gene: TRBJ1-2; CDR3 length: 16; CDR3 protein: CASSESRSRANYGYTF; CDR3 DNA: TGTGCCAGCAGTGAATCCCGTTCTCGAGCTAACTATGGCTACACCTTC
clone size: -; D gene: -; V gene: TRBV9; J gene: TRBJ2-1; CDR3 length: 14; CDR3 protein: CASSARGAHNEQFF; CDR3 DNA: TGTGCCAGCAGCGCTCGGGGGGCCCACAATGAGCAGTTCTTC
clone size: -; D gene: -; V gene: TRBV20-1; J gene: TRBJ1-2; CDR3 length: 13; CDR3 protein: CSAQGTLLGGYTF; CDR3 DNA: TGCAGTGCCCAGGGAACACTTTTGGGCGGCTACACCTTC
clone size: -; D gene: -; V gene: TRBV20-1; J gene: TRBJ2-3; CDR3 length: 12; CDR3 protein: CSASLRGDTQYF; CDR3 DNA: TGCAGTGCTAGCCTGAGGGGAGATACGCAGTATTTT
clone size: -; D gene: -; V gene: TRBV30; J gene: TRBJ2-2; CDR3 length: 14; CDR3 protein: CAWTSRRATGELFF; CDR3 DNA: TGTGCCTGGACCTCTAGAAGGGCTACCGGGGAGCTGTTTTTT
clone size: -; D gene: -; V gene: TRBV20-1; J gene: TRBJ2-5; CDR3 length: 14; CDR3 protein: CSAGAGRVQETQYF; CDR3 DNA: TGCAGTGCGGGTGCAGGGAGAGTGCAAGAGACCCAGTACTTC
clone size: -; D gene: TRBD1; V gene: TRBV20-1; J gene: TRBJ2-7; CDR3 length: 14; CDR3 protein: CSALDRGFSYEQYF; CDR3 DNA: TGCAGTGCTCTAGACAGGGGGTTTTCCTACGAGCAGTACTTC
clone size: -; D gene: TRBD1; V gene: TRBV29-1; J gene: TRBJ2-5; CDR3 length: 12; CDR3 protein: CSVATGPETQYF; CDR3 DNA: TGCAGCGTGGCGACAGGGCCAGAGACCCAGTACTTC
clone size: -; D gene: -; V gene: TRBV7-2; J gene: TRBJ2-1; CDR3 length: 15; CDR3 protein: CASSPPSVGPNEQFF; CDR3 DNA: TGTGCCAGCAGCCCCCCCTCGGTTGGGCCGAATGAGCAGTTCTTC
clone size: -; D gene: -; V gene: TRBV7-2; J gene: TRBJ2-3; CDR3 length: 14; CDR3 protein: CASSLVVVTDTQYF; CDR3 DNA: TGTGCCAGCAGCTTAGTTGTAGTCACAGATACGCAGTATTTT
clone size: -; D gene: -; V gene: TRBV6-6; J gene: TRBJ1-5; CDR3 length: 14; CDR3 protein: CASSLRQTNRPQHF; CDR3 DNA: TGTGCCAGCAGCCTCCGACAGACCAATCGGCCCCAGCATTTT